One sample yielded the 27 T cell receptor beta chains listed below, sequenced in a study of OX40 agonist ivuxolimab in advanced cancers. The assay was immunoSEQ multiplex PCR, and TCRdb's table has in-frame clones only and misses some. This table has over 15,000 clones, roughly 86% appearing once. The sample consisted of CD4+ or CD8+ T cells sorted from blood, taken in a trial of the OX40 agonist ivuxolimab. Receptor source: an adult with an advanced solid tumor such as melanoma, head and neck, liver or kidney cancer.

CDR3 nucleotides: TGTGCCAGCAGTTACTCGCAGGGGGCGGTGCAGTACTTC. Translating gives CASSYSQGAVQYF. This chain joins TRBV6-6 and TRBJ2-7, with 8 bases aligning to TRBD1. Germline loops: CDR1 MNHNY, CDR2 SVGAGI (reference sequence). V was clipped by 0 bases and J by 9 bases; unmatched bases: 4. This CDR3 region has 13 residues.

The gene calls are TRBV2 and TRBJ2-7; no definite D call. The CDR3 length is 15 residues. Germline V CDR1 and CDR2: SNHLY, FYNNEI. V dropped 1 base and J dropped 2 bases, with 12 bases sitting between them. CDR3 protein: CASSEDKGRPYEQYF. CDR3 bases: TGTGCCAGCAGTGAAGATAAGGGCCGCCCCTACGAGCAGTACTTC.

This chain uses TRBV13 with TRBJ2-7; 8 bases agree with TRBD2. Trimming at V came to 5 bases and at J to 3 bases, leaving 9 bases not matched to a gene. The CDR3 has 15 amino acids. Per the germline V gene, CDR1 is PRHDT and CDR2 is FYEKMQ (reference sequence). The CDR3 is CASSPPLAGFYEQYF. The CDR3 bases are TGTGCCAGCAGCCCTCCGCTAGCGGGCTTCTACGAGCAGTACTTC.

The chain couples TRBV7-2 to TRBJ2-3; D ambiguous. V was shortened by 3 bases and J by 6 bases, with 22 bases between the two germline ends. The germline V gene encodes CDR1 SGHTA and CDR2 FQGNSA. This CDR3 has 17 amino acids. The CDR3 DNA reads TGTGCCAGCAGCTTCCGACCAGCCCAATTGGGATCTGATACGCAGTATTTT. Translation: CASSFRPAQLGSDTQYF.

This clone was seen more than once but under ten times. V gene TRBV7-8 combines with J gene TRBJ1-5; 7 nucleotides align to TRBD1. This CDR3 is built from 15 residues. J gave up 2 bases and V 5 bases, and 6 bases lay outside the gene matches. Germline CDR1 is SGHVS and CDR2 is FQNEAQ. CDR3 DNA sequence: TGTGCCAGCAGCGAGGACAGGTTGGGCAATCAGCCCCAGCATTTT. This translates into CASSEDRLGNQPQHF.

The chain carries TRBV6-1 and TRBJ2-3, with D perhaps being TRBD1 or TRBD2 (7 bases each). The CDR3 is 19 residues long. The V gene lost 3 bases and the J gene lost 1 base, with 23 bases spanning the gap. CDR1 is MNHNS, CDR2 SASEGT, per germline. The CDR3: CASSDGFRQGGLGTDTQYF. CDR3 DNA sequence: TGTGCCAGCAGTGATGGATTTAGACAGGGTGGACTAGGCACAGATACGCAGTATTTT.

This rearrangement joins TRBV14 to TRBJ2-7; D possibly corresponds to TRBD1 (6 bases). This CDR3 region has 13 residues. In germline, CDR1 is SGHDN, CDR2 FVKESK. Trimming removed 4 bases at V and 2 bases at J, with 9 bases between. This CDR3 reads CASSPGQTYEQYF. The CDR3 DNA follows: TGTGCCAGCAGCCCAGGACAGACCTACGAGCAGTACTTC. Full variable domain (remainder filled in from reference TRBV14 and TRBJ2-7): EAGVTQFPSHSVIEKGQTVTLRCDPISGHDNLYWYRRVMGKEIKFLLHFVKESKQDESGMPNNRFLAERTGGTYSTLKVQPAELEDSGVYFCASSPGQTYEQYFGPGTRLTVT.

This chain connects TRBV29-1 to TRBJ2-7; 7 bases align to TRBD2. From germline, CDR1 is SQVTM and CDR2 ANQGSEA. The V segment lost 3 bases and the J segment 3 bases; nucleotides outside the gene matches: 8. The length of the CDR3 is 14 residues. The chain's CDR3 is CSVEGGTLLYEQYF. Here the CDR3 DNA reads TGCAGCGTTGAGGGGGGGACGCTGCTCTACGAGCAGTACTTC.

The CDR3 DNA sequence: TGTGCCAGCAGCCCCCAGCGAGTTTTGAACACTGAAGCTTTCTTT. Translation: CASSPQRVLNTEAFF. This chain connects TRBV5-4 to TRBJ1-1; D uncertain. Germline V lookup: CDR1 SGHNT, CDR2 YYREEE (reference sequence). Trimming took 4 bases from V and 0 from J, leaving 13 bases between them. The CDR3 is 15 residues long. Combining the CDR3 with reference TRBV5-4 and TRBJ1-1 gives the whole variable domain ETGVTQSPTHLIKTRGQQVTLRCSSQSGHNTVSWYQQALGQGPQFIFQYYREEENGRGNFPPRFSGLQFPNYSSELNVNALELDDSALYLCASSPQRVLNTEAFFGQGTRLTVV.

The chain employs TRBV6-5 and TRBJ2-7; weak D call: TRBD2 (6 bases). V was pared by 4 bases and J by 3 bases, with 13 bases between. There are 14 residues in the CDR3. Germline values: CDR1 MNHEY, CDR2 SVGAGI. CDR3 nucleotide sequence: TGTGCCAGCAGTTGGGGACGGGAGAGCTACGAGCAGTACTTC. It translates to CASSWGRESYEQYF.

This rearrangement joins TRBV4-1 to TRBJ2-5; D may be TRBD1 (5 bases). In germline, CDR1 is MGHRA, CDR2 YSYEKL. Trimming shortened V by 0 bases and J by 5 bases, and 10 bases separated the two germline ends. The CDR3 length is 14 residues. Here the CDR3 DNA reads TGCGCCAGCAGCCAAGATTCAGGGTCGGAGACCCAGTACTTC. It translates to CASSQDSGSETQYF.

J is TRBJ2-3 and V is TRBV6-4; the D gene is possibly TRBD1 (7 bases). Germline values: CDR1 MRHNA, CDR2 SNTAGT. With 4 bases removed from V and 4 bases from J, the gap between germline ends came to 12 bases. This CDR3 spans 14 amino acids. CDR3 region: CASSGQGGPDTQYF. CDR3 in DNA: TGTGCCAGCAGTGGACAGGGAGGACCAGATACGCAGTATTTT.

V usage is TRBV27 and J usage is TRBJ1-1; D is perhaps TRBD1 (5 bases). Trimming removed 10 bases at V and 4 bases at J, with 16 bases between. CDR1 is MNHEY and CDR2 is SMNVEV in the germline V gene (reference sequence). CDR3 length: 13 amino acids. CDR3 nucleotides: TGTGCCACCAGAAGGGGCTTAGGCACTGAAGCTTTCTTT. Amino acid sequence: CATRRGLGTEAFF.

The gene calls are TRBV6-5 and TRBJ2-3, with TRBD2 as a possible D gene (6 bases). This CDR3 comprises 13 residues. V lost 2 bases to trimming and J lost 4 bases, with 7 bases between them. CDR1 and CDR2 (germline): MNHEY, SVGAGI. The CDR3 DNA sequence: TGTGCCAGCAGTTACGGAGGGTCAGATACGCAGTATTTT. Its translation is CASSYGGSDTQYF.

The sample holds a few counts of this clone. The V gene is TRBV6-4, the J gene TRBJ2-7; no clear D. The CDR3 is 10 residues long. From germline, CDR1 is MRHNA and CDR2 SNTAGT. The V and J ends lost 2 bases and 6 bases respectively, with 2 bases between them. The CDR3 DNA sequence: TGTGCCAGCAGTGACGGCGAGCAGTACTTC. It specifies CASSDGEQYF.

The V and J genes are TRBV27 and TRBJ2-7; D perhaps matches TRBD2 (6 bases). The CDR3 covers 14 residues. In germline, CDR1 is MNHEY, CDR2 SMNVEV (reference sequence). V gave up 0 bases and J gave up 6 bases, with 12 bases separating them. DNA of the CDR3: TGTGCCAGCAGTTTATCGGCCAGCGGGCGCGAGCAGTACTTC. It is translated as CASSLSASGREQYF.

This chain links TRBV11-2 with TRBJ2-7; TRBD1 matches at 7 bases. Germline assignment: CDR1 SGHAT and CDR2 FQNNGV. With V trimmed by 6 bases and J by 0 bases, 8 bases remained unmatched. The CDR3 covers 15 residues. The CDR3, as DNA: TGTGCCAGCAGTCCCGGGACAGCCCTCTCCTACGAGCAGTACTTC. As protein: CASSPGTALSYEQYF.

The chain links TRBV25-1 to TRBJ2-1; D possibly corresponds to TRBD2 (6 bases). With 2 bases removed from V and 5 bases from J, the gap between germline ends came to 19 bases. Germline lookup yields CDR1 MGHDK and CDR2 SYGVNS. The CDR3 has 17 residues. CDR3 in amino acids: CASSESYAFTGDNEQFF. DNA for the CDR3: TGTGCCAGCAGTGAAAGCTATGCATTCACGGGAGACAATGAGCAGTTCTTC.

Written as DNA, the CDR3 is TGTGCCAGCAGCCTCGGACTAGCGGGGGACGCCTACGAGCAGTACTTC. Amino acids: CASSLGLAGDAYEQYF. This chain links TRBV7-2 with TRBJ2-7; 13 nucleotides line up with TRBD2. CDR1 is SGHTA and CDR2 is FQGNSA in the germline V gene. Germline trimming cut 5 bases from V and 2 bases from J; bases unmatched to any gene: 6. The CDR3 has 16 amino acids.

This rearrangement joins TRBV6-1 to TRBJ2-7; no firm D call. This CDR3 has 12 amino acids. Trimming stripped 7 bases from V and 4 bases from J, with 11 bases between. Germline CDR1 reads MNHNS; CDR2 reads SASEGT. CDR3 amino acids: CASNHLGYEQYF. The CDR3 DNA reads as TGTGCCAGCAACCACCTCGGGTACGAGCAGTACTTC.

The gene calls are TRBV10-1 and TRBJ2-2, with D perhaps TRBD1 or TRBD2 (5 bases each). Germline V gene sequence: CDR1 WNHNN, CDR2 SYGVQD (reference sequence). Deletions cut 3 bases from V and 5 bases from J, with 10 bases between. CDR3 length: 14 residues. In nucleotides, the CDR3 is TGCGCCAGCAGTGAAACAGGAGGAACCGGGGAGCTGTTTTTT. Its protein is CASSETGGTGELFF.

The chain joins TRBV28 to TRBJ2-3; D is unresolved. The germline V gene encodes CDR1 MDHEN and CDR2 SYDVKM. This CDR3 is 14 amino acids long. V was shortened by 7 bases and J by 2 bases, with 13 bases between the two germline ends. CDR3 protein: CASTVRRNTDTQYF. The CDR3 DNA follows: TGTGCCAGCACAGTGCGACGCAACACAGATACGCAGTATTTT. Complete variable domain (other parts from reference TRBV28 and TRBJ2-3): DVKVTQSSRYLVKRTGEKVFLECVQDMDHENMFWYRQDPGLGLRLIYFSYDVKMKEKGDIPEGYSVSREKKERFSLILESASTNQTSMYLCASTVRRNTDTQYFGPGTRLTVL.

The chain has TRBV28 and TRBJ1-2; D unclear. Germline V CDR1 and CDR2: MDHEN, SYDVKM. The CDR3 contains 13 residues. CDR3 nucleotide sequence: TGTGGATCGATCTCGGAGGTTAACTATGGCTACACCTTC. It is translated as CGSISEVNYGYTF.

The chain employs TRBV5-1 and TRBJ2-7; D uncertain. Per germline, CDR1 SGHRS and CDR2 YFSETQ. The CDR3 has 15 amino acids. The V gene lost 0 bases and the J gene lost 0 bases, with 10 bases spanning the gap. CDR3: CASSLDELSSYEQYF. The CDR3 DNA sequence: TGCGCCAGCAGCTTGGACGAGCTAAGCTCCTACGAGCAGTACTTC.

This clone was seen only once. This chain links TRBV19 with TRBJ1-4, with 8 bases aligning to TRBD1. Germline trimming cut 7 bases from V and 6 bases from J; bases unmatched to any gene: 4. Germline V gives CDR1 LNHDA, CDR2 SQIVND (reference sequence). The CDR3 loop spans 13 amino acids. The CDR3 coding sequence is TGTGCCAGTACGGACAGGGCGGATGAAAAACTGTTTTTT. The encoded protein is CASTDRADEKLFF.

CDR3 nucleotides: TGTGCCAGCAGTGAGGTGACAGGGAACTACGAGCAGTACTTC. Protein: CASSEVTGNYEQYF. The chain uses TRBV2 and TRBJ2-7; the match to TRBD1 covers 7 bases. The CDR3 totals 14 residues. V was pared by 3 bases and J by 3 bases, with 5 bases of the junction left unmatched. Looked up from germline, CDR1 is SNHLY and CDR2 is FYNNEI.

The rearrangement links TRBV14 to TRBJ2-2; D is possibly TRBD1 (6 bases). The CDR3 spans 15 residues. Germline values: CDR1 SGHDN, CDR2 FVKESK. Trimming took 4 bases from V and 7 from J, leaving 16 bases between them. The DNA for the CDR3 is TGTGCCAGCAGCCCCTGGGCAGGGGCGGTCGGGGAGCTGTTTTTT. This codes for CASSPWAGAVGELFF.